This T cell receptor beta chain was observed in a study of CD8+CD57+ T cells in acquired aplastic anemia. The wider study: The DNA of sorted CD4+ and CD8+ cells averaged around 3 ug.

Genomic DNA templated the TCR beta VDJ and CDR3 profiling. MiXCR, run by TCRdb on the reads, gives a single entry per CDR3 protein. The table has 450,000 to 600,000 distinct CDR3 sequences, over 25% seen once; the top ten hold about 0.8%. The study, taken as a whole, reports: Between patients and controls, over 25 CD8+ CDR3 sequences were found in common. Between the patient and control groups, CD8+ Simpson's diversity did not differ significantly.

V lost 8 bases and J lost 8, with 18 bases in between. In germline, CDR1 is LNHDA, CDR2 SQIVND (reference sequence). CDR3 size: 14 residues. About this clonotype itself: The antigen is not known.

All sequencing subjects had displayed CD8+CD57+ cell expansion on flow cytometry. As a group, the patients uniformly had severe acquired aplastic anemia. The source is a human donor with aplastic anemia. This chain joins TRBV19 and TRBJ1-4; a weak D match, TRBD1 (6 bases). Specimen: sorted CD4+, CD8+, or CD8+CD57+ T cells (not recorded which) from PBMCs. CDR3 bases: TGTGCCAGTCGCCTAGCGGGAGGGGGGGAAAAACTGTTTTTT. It codes for CASRLAGGGEKLFF.